The source of this T cell receptor beta chain is a study of resident and recirculating memory T cells in vitiligo. Looking at the study overall: The samples were homogenized without cell sorting before genomic DNA extraction.

Some clones are missing from TCRdb's copy, which holds only in-frame ones; the method was immunoSEQ multiplex PCR. The data show roughly 42,000 clones, with 80% to 95% seen just once and roughly 4.3% held by the top ten. The CDR3 extends over 14 amino acids. J lost 7 bases, V lost 5 bases, and 8 bases had no gene match. The germline CDR1 and CDR2 sequences are MGHRA and YSYEKL. The sequenced material came from blood. V gene TRBV4-1 combines with J gene TRBJ1-5, with 7 bases aligning to TRBD1. The TCR was taken from a male donor with vitiligo. The CDR3 is CASSTGQVGQPQHF. As DNA, the CDR3 is TGCGCCAGCAGCACCGGACAGGTTGGGCAGCCCCAGCATTTT.